The rows below give T cell receptor beta chains drawn from one sample of a study of human T cells and chemical hapten exposure. TCRdb ran MiXCR on the RACE reads and lists one entry per CDR3 protein. The data show some 94,000 distinct CDR3 sequences, over 10% seen once. The sequencing used whole blood, collected in connection with sensitization to the hapten diphenylcyclopropenone (DPC). These TCRs come from a woman aged 40 to 50 with alopecia areata. Some clones in this sample may be carry-over from other donors' samples. CDR3s include the opening cysteine and the closing phenylalanine or tryptophan. A D gene is named only where the DNA matches it firmly. Clone size appears in some rows only: once, few, many, or a class for an expanded clone.

D gene	V gene	clone size	J gene	CDR3 DNA	CDR3 protein
NA	TRBV7-9	NA	TRBJ2-5	TGTGCCAGCAGCTCGTACTTAGCGGCTCAAGAGACCCAGTACTTC	CASSSYLAAQETQYF
NA	TRBV28	NA	TRBJ2-1	TGTGCCAGCAGTTTACCTAGCAGCAATGAGCAGTTCTTC	CASSLPSSNEQFF
NA	TRBV6-1	NA	TRBJ2-7	TGTGCCACCCAAGCGCATTCCTACGAGCAGTACTTC	CATQAHSYEQYF
TRBD2	TRBV29-1	NA	TRBJ2-1	TGCAGCGTCGTTGAAACCCCGGGACTAGCGGGAAGAACTGAGCAGTTCTTC	CSVVETPGLAGRTEQFF
NA	TRBV7-2	few	TRBJ2-7	TGTGCCAGCAGCTTAGCGCAATACGAGCAGTACTTC	CASSLAQYEQYF
NA	TRBV7-2	NA	TRBJ2-2	TGTGCCAGCAGCCCCCGCCACACCGGGGAGCTGTTATTT	CASSPRHTGELLF
TRBD1	TRBV18	many	TRBJ2-6	TGTGCCAGCTCACCCGGGACAGGAATAAGAGGGGCCAACGTCCTGACTTTC	CASSPGTGIRGANVLTF
NA	TRBV4-2	NA	TRBJ2-7	TGTGCCAGCAGCCCCTTTTCTGGGAGCTCCTACGAGCAGTACTTC	CASSPFSGSSYEQYF
NA	TRBV6-2/TRBV6-3	NA	TRBJ2-5	TGTGCCAGCAGTTACTCCAATTTCAACCCCCAGTACTTC	CASSYSNFNPQYF
NA	TRBV4-2	once	TRBJ2-5	TGTGCCAGCAGCCAAGGAGGGACGGAAGAGACCCAGTACTTC	CASSQGGTEETQYF
TRBD2	TRBV7-2	NA	TRBJ2-5	TGTGCCAGCAGCTCGTACCTACTAGCGGCACAAGAGACCCAGTACTTC	CASSSYLLAAQETQYF
NA	TRBV11-3	NA	TRBJ2-7	TGTGCCAGCAGCTTAGGGCCAGGGAGAGACTACGAGCAGTACTTC	CASSLGPGRDYEQYF
NA	TRBV30	NA	TRBJ1-5	TGTGCCTGGGGGGGAGGGAGCAATCAGCCCCAGCATTTT	CAWGGGSNQPQHF
NA	TRBV20-1	NA	TRBJ2-5	TGCAGTGCTAGTGACAGAGAGACCCAGTACTTC	CSASDRETQYF
NA	TRBV28	NA	TRBJ2-7	TGTGCCAGCAGTCCGCCAACCTACGAGCAGTACTTC	CASSPPTYEQYF
NA	TRBV2	NA	TRBJ2-7	TGTGCCAGTCTCGATCGTTACGAGCAGTACTTC	CASLDRYEQYF
NA	TRBV14	many	TRBJ1-1	TGTGCCAGCAGCCAAGGAATTCCTCCCGGAGGGGCGAGAAAAGGTGAAGCTTTCTTT	CASSQGIPPGGARKGEAFF
NA	TRBV7-9	many	TRBJ2-1	TGTGCCAGCAGCTTAGCGGGTGCTACCCCCAATGAGCAGTTCTTC	CASSLAGATPNEQFF
TRBD1	TRBV5-6	few	TRBJ1-1	TGTGCCAGCAGCCCGTTGACAGGGACCACTGAAGCTTTCTTT	CASSPLTGTTEAFF
NA	TRBV3-1	NA	TRBJ2-1	TGTGCCAGCAGCCAAGATAGTGGGCGTGAGCAGTTCTTC	CASSQDSGREQFF
TRBD1	TRBV10-3	few	TRBJ1-4	TGTGCCACCAGACAGGGGTGGGCTAATGAAAAACTGTTTTTT	CATRQGWANEKLFF
NA	TRBV27	many	TRBJ2-1	TGTGCCAGCAGTTCCTTAGTGGGACGATACAATGAGCAGTTCTTC	CASSSLVGRYNEQFF
NA	TRBV6-2/TRBV6-3	many	TRBJ2-7	TGTGCCAGCAGTCAACCCCTAGTACGACGCGAGCAGTACTTC	CASSQPLVRREQYF
NA	TRBV2	NA	TRBJ2-1	TGTGCCAGCAGTGAGGGGGCCGCCTACAATGAGCAGTTCTTC	CASSEGAAYNEQFF
NA	TRBV18	NA	TRBJ2-7	TGTGCCAGCTCACTTTCCGACGGAGCCTACGAGCAGTACTTC	CASSLSDGAYEQYF
TRBD1	TRBV5-4	NA	TRBJ2-2	TGTGCCAGCAGCAACGGACAGGGACGCACCGGGGAGCTGTTTTTT	CASSNGQGRTGELFF
TRBD1	TRBV11-2	many	TRBJ2-1	TGTGCCAGCAGCGTCGGGACAGGGCGCTACAATGAGCAGTTCTTC	CASSVGTGRYNEQFF
TRBD2	TRBV20-1	NA	TRBJ2-1	TGCAGTGCTCTAGCGGGAGAGTCCCTAGGGTACAATGAGCAGTTCTTC	CSALAGESLGYNEQFF
NA	TRBV6-2/TRBV6-3	many	TRBJ2-2	TGTGCCAGCAGCAGACAAGGCCTAAACACCGGGGAGCTGTTTTTT	CASSRQGLNTGELFF
NA	TRBV6-2/TRBV6-3	many	TRBJ1-1	TGTGCCAGCAGTTACGGTGCTGGACTCCAAGCTTTCTTT	CASSYGAGLQAFF
TRBD1	TRBV4-2	NA	TRBJ1-4	TGTGCCAGCAGCCCCCTCCCGGGACAGGGTTTAGAGGCAACTAATGAAAAACTGTTTTTT	CASSPLPGQGLEATNEKLFF
TRBD1	TRBV7-8	NA	TRBJ2-1	TGTGCCAGCAGCTTGTACAGGGGGAGGACTTACAATGAGCAGTTCTTC	CASSLYRGRTYNEQFF
NA	TRBV12-3/TRBV12-4	few	TRBJ1-1	TGTGCCAGCAGTTTAGCAGTCGCTGAAGCTTTCTTT	CASSLAVAEAFF
TRBD2	TRBV2	NA	TRBJ2-7	TGTGCCAGCAGTGAAGGCGATAGCGGGAGCTCCGAGCAGTACTTC	CASSEGDSGSSEQYF
NA	TRBV7-8	few	TRBJ2-2	TGTGCCAGCAGCTTAGGCGGGTTTACCACCGGGGAGCTGTTTTTT	CASSLGGFTTGELFF
NA	TRBV10-3	few	TRBJ2-7	TGTGCCATCAGTACCTCAGAAAGCTCCTACGAGCAGTACTTC	CAISTSESSYEQYF
NA	TRBV29-1	NA	TRBJ2-1	TGCAGCCCTATGACTTACAATGAGCAGTTCTTC	CSPMTYNEQFF
TRBD1	TRBV29-1	few	TRBJ2-7	TGCAGCGCCCGACGGGACAGGGGTGACGAGCAGTACTTC	CSARRDRGDEQYF
NA	TRBV28	few	TRBJ2-3	TGTGCCAGCAGCTTTGCCGGGGCCCCAGATACGCAGTATTTT	CASSFAGAPDTQYF
NA	TRBV6-5	few	TRBJ1-3	TGTGCCAGCAGTGCCCAGGGGCTTATCTCTGGAAACACCATATATTTT	CASSAQGLISGNTIYF
NA	TRBV28	NA	TRBJ1-2	TGTGCCGGGGGGAGCGACTATGGCTACACCTTC	CAGGSDYGYTF
TRBD1	TRBV12-3/TRBV12-4	NA	TRBJ1-4	TGTGCCAGCAGTCCTACAGGGGCGTCCGCTAATGAAAAACTGTTTTTT	CASSPTGASANEKLFF
TRBD2	TRBV7-6	many	TRBJ2-1	TGTGCCAGCAGCCCAATAATAGCGGGACATGAGCAGTTCTTC	CASSPIIAGHEQFF
NA	TRBV30	many	TRBJ2-2	TGTGCCTGGAAGGGACCAGTCATCGGGGAGCTGTTTTTT	CAWKGPVIGELFF
NA	TRBV9	NA	TRBJ2-4	TGTGCCAGCAGCATTAGCAAAGGCAGGGTCGGGGCCAAAAACATTCAGTACTTC	CASSISKGRVGAKNIQYF
TRBD2	TRBV27	NA	TRBJ2-3	TGTGCCAGCAGTTTATCTTTCCTCACCGGGACTAGCGGGAGAAGCCCCGATACGCAGTATTTT	CASSLSFLTGTSGRSPDTQYF
TRBD1	TRBV7-2	NA	TRBJ1-1	TGTGCCAGCAGCCCCCGGCGGGGACAGGGGGCTGCAGCTTTCTTT	CASSPRRGQGAAAFF
TRBD2	TRBV6-2/TRBV6-3	few	TRBJ2-7	TGTGCCAGCAGTTTCCCCGGGACTAGCTCCTACGAGCAGTACTTC	CASSFPGTSSYEQYF
NA	TRBV28	NA	TRBJ2-3	TGTGCCAGCAGTAAATCACGGACCACAGATACGCAGTATTTT	CASSKSRTTDTQYF